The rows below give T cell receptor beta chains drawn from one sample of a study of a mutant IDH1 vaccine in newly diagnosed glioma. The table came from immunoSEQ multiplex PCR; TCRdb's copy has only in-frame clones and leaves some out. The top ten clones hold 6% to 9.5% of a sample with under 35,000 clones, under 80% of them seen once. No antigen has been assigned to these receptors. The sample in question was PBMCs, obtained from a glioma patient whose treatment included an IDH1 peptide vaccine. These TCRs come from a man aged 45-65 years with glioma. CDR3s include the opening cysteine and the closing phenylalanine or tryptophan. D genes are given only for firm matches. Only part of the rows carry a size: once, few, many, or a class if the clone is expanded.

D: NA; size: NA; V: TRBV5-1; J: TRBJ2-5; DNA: TGCGCCAGCAGCTTGGCCGGACTGACCGGGCACCTCCAAGAGACCCAGTACTTC; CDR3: CASSLAGLTGHLQETQYF
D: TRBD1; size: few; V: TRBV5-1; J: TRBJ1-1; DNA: TGCGCCAGCAGCTTGGCAGGGGGGTACACTGAAGCTTTCTTT; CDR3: CASSLAGGYTEAFF
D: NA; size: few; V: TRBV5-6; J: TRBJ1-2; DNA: TGTGCCAGCAGCTTGGGGACTTACGGCTACACCTTC; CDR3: CASSLGTYGYTF
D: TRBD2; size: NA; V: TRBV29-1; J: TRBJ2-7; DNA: TGCAGCGTTCTTTTGGAGACAGGACTAGCGGGAAGGGGGTTGAACGAGCAGTACTTC; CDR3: CSVLLETGLAGRGLNEQYF
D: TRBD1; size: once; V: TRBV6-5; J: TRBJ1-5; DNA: TGTGCCAGCTCGACAGGGGATAATCAGCCCCAGCATTTT; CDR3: CASSTGDNQPQHF
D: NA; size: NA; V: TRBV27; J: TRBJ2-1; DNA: TGTGCCAGCAGTACCGACCGGGACAACAGCTACAATGAGCAGTTCTTC; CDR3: CASSTDRDNSYNEQFF
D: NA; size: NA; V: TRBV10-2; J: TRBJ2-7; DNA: TGCGCCAGCCAACCCGGTGGCAGGTTGTCCTACGAGCAGTACTTC; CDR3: CASQPGGRLSYEQYF
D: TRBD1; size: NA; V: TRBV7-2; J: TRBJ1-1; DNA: TGTGCCAGCAGTTCGGACAGGGGATCGAACACTGAAGCTTTCTTT; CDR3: CASSSDRGSNTEAFF
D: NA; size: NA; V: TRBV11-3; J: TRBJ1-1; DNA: TGTGCCAGCAGCTTAGGTGAGGTGAACACTGAAGCTTTCTTT; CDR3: CASSLGEVNTEAFF
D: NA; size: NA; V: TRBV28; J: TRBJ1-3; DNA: TGTGCCAGCAGTCCCAGACAGGATAGAAACACCATATATTTT; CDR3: CASSPRQDRNTIYF
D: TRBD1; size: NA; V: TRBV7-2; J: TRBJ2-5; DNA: TGTGCCAGCAGCCGGACAGGGAGGCAGGAGACCCAGTACTTC; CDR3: CASSRTGRQETQYF
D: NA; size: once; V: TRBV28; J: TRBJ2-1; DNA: TGTGCCAGCAGTTTACCCGGGGAGATCAATGAGCAGTTCTTC; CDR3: CASSLPGEINEQFF
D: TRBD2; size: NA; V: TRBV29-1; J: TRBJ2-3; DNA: TGCAGCGTCCAAAGGGAGGGGATTCCTAGCACAGATACGCAGTATTTT; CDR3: CSVQREGIPSTDTQYF
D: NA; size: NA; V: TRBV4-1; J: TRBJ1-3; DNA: TGCGCCAGCAGCCAAGGGATAGGAGGAGGGGCCTCTGGAAACACCATATATTTT; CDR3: CASSQGIGGGASGNTIYF
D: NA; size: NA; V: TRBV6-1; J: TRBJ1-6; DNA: TGTGCCAGCAGTGAGGGTAACGATTCACCCCTCCACTTT; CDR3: CASSEGNDSPLHF
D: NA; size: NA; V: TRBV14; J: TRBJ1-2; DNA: TGTGCCAGCAGCCAGGGGTACTATGGCTACACCTTC; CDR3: CASSQGYYGYTF
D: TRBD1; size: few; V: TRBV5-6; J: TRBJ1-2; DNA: TGTGCCAGCAGCTTCTCCGGGACAGGTTATGGCTACACCTTC; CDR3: CASSFSGTGYGYTF
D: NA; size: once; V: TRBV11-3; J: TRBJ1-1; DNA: TGTGCCAGCAGCGGAACGAACACTGAAGCTTTCTTT; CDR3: CASSGTNTEAFF